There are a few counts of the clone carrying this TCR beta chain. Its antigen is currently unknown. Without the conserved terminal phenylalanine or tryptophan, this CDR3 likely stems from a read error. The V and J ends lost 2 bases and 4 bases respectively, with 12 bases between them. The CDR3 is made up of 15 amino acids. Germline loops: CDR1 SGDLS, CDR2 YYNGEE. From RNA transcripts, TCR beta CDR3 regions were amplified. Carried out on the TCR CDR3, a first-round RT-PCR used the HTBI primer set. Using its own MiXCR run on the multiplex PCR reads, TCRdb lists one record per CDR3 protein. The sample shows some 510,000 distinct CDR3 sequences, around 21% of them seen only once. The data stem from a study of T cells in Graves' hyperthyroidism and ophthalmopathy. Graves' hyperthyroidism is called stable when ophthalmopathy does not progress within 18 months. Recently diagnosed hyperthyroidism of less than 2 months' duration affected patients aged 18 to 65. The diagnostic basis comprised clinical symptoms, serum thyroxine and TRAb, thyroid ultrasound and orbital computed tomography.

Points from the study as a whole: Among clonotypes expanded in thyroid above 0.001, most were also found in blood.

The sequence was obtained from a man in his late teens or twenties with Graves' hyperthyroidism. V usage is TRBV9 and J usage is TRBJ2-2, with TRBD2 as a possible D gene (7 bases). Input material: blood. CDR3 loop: CASSVGGGLTGELFS. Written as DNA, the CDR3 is TGTGCCAGCAGCGTCGGCGGGGGCCTCACCGGGGAGCTGTTTTCT.